The sequence of this TCR beta chain was determined in a study of blood T cell repertoires in COVID-19. The CDR3 is 13 residues long. The ends lost 8 bases at V and 16 bases at J; junction bases unmatched: 16. The germline CDR1 and CDR2 sequences are MNHEY and SVGAGI. Patients at the Seattle site were enrolled during active infection and followed longitudinally. Measured with immunoSEQ multiplex PCR; TCRdb has only the in-frame clones, and not every one. Altogether under 250,000 clones are present, approximately 90% being singletons, with the ten largest covering around 0.84%. This chain uses TRBV6-5 with TRBJ2-1, with TRBD2 matching 8 bases. This clonotype was sampled from a man between 60 and 75 years old with COVID-19, enrolled during active disease. Sample: peripheral blood. The CDR3 DNA reads as TGTGCCAGCCATAAGGGGGTGGCGGGAGGCGGCTTCTTC. It encodes CASHKGVAGGGFF.